The 5 T cell receptor beta chains below come from one sample, sequenced in a study of long-term antiretroviral therapy in people with HIV. This was the immunoSEQ v3.0 assay at survey level. Only in-frame clones appear in the TCRdb table, and some are missing; sequencing was by immunoSEQ multiplex PCR. Of under 25,000 clones listed, more than 80% are singletons. This specimen was unsorted PBMCs, taken 0.2 years after starting antiretroviral therapy. The receptors derive from a woman between 35 and 50 years old with HIV.

The V gene is TRBV27, the J gene TRBJ2-1; either TRBD1 or TRBD2 may supply D (5 bases each). This CDR3 spans 13 amino acids. The germline V gene has CDR1 MNHEY and CDR2 SMNVEV (reference sequence). The germline V and J ends were trimmed by 4 bases and 2 bases, with 6 bases remaining between them. DNA of the CDR3: TGTGCCAGCAGTTGGGGGACCTACAATGAGCAGTTCTTC. Translating gives CASSWGTYNEQFF.

This clone was counted only a few times. The J gene is TRBJ1-4, the V gene TRBV6-1; no reliable D call. V was shortened by 6 bases and J by 5 bases, with 13 bases between the two germline ends. This CDR3 has 14 amino acids. The germline V gene encodes CDR1 MNHNS and CDR2 SASEGT. CDR3 nucleotides: TGTGCCAGCAGCCGGTTTGGAGGGAATGAAAAACTGTTTTTT. Residues: CASSRFGGNEKLFF.

This clone was detected only a few times. The chain combines TRBV30 with TRBJ1-6; 7 bases are a match to TRBD1. The CDR3 has 13 amino acids. After removal of 7 bases from V and 3 bases from J, the junction contained 3 bases not matched to a gene. CDR1 and CDR2 (germline): GTSNPN, SVGIG (reference sequence). The CDR3 here is CALDRFYNSPLHF. CDR3 in DNA: TGTGCCTTGGACAGGTTCTATAATTCACCCCTCCACTTT.

This chain connects TRBV30 to TRBJ2-5, with 13 bases that match TRBD2. Trimming cost V 2 bases and J 5 bases; bases outside gene matches: 8. CDR1 GTSNPN and CDR2 SVGIG come from the germline V gene (reference sequence). The CDR3 totals 16 residues. CDR3 sequence (DNA): TGTGCCTGGAGTTCTGGACTAGCGGGAGCTCGGGAGACCCAGTACTTC. It specifies CAWSSGLAGARETQYF.

In DNA, the CDR3 is TGCAGCGTTGTTCTGGGAGACACAAAACGACTAGCGGGAGGTGGTTACGAGCAGTACTTC. Translation gives CSVVLGDTKRLAGGGYEQYF. This chain connects TRBV29-1 to TRBJ2-7, with 13 bases matching TRBD2. This CDR3 has 20 amino acids. V gave up 4 bases and J gave up 4 bases; unmatched junction bases: 22. The germline CDR1 and CDR2 sequences are SQVTM and ANQGSEA.